Following are 5 T cell receptor beta chains from one sample sequenced in a study of blood T cell repertoires in COVID-19. The method was immunoSEQ multiplex PCR; TCRdb's version includes in-frame clones alone and lacks a portion of them. In the table there are about 140,000 clones, 78% of which are singletons. Sequencing used peripheral blood. These receptor sequences come from an older woman with acute or convalescent COVID-19.

The V call is TRBV4-2, the J call TRBJ2-1; 9 positions match TRBD2. The V gene's germline CDR1 is LGHNA and CDR2 YNFKEQ. The V segment lost 0 bases and the J segment 3 bases; nucleotides outside the gene matches: 3. The CDR3 spans 16 residues. CDR3 region: CASSQEGTSFYNEQFF. CDR3 nucleotides: TGTGCCAGCAGCCAAGAGGGGACTAGCTTCTACAATGAGCAGTTCTTC.

The chain joins TRBV28 to TRBJ1-6; 10 nucleotides align to TRBD1. Unmatched junction bases numbered 5, after V lost 3 bases and J lost 0 bases. This CDR3 is built from 18 residues. Germline V lookup: CDR1 MDHEN, CDR2 SYDVKM. The CDR3 DNA is TGTGCCAGCAGTTTTACGTGGGACAGGGGCTCCTATAATTCACCCCTCCACTTT. Its protein is CASSFTWDRGSYNSPLHF.

The chain uses TRBV27 and TRBJ2-2; D may be TRBD1 (6 bases). This CDR3 has 13 residues. V gave up 4 bases and J gave up 6 bases, with 9 bases separating them. Germline loops: CDR1 MNHEY, CDR2 SMNVEV (reference sequence). CDR3 coding DNA: TGTGCCAGCAGTTACAGGGTCGCCGGGGAGCTGTTTTTT. This gives the protein CASSYRVAGELFF.

The gene calls are TRBV28 and TRBJ2-7, with TRBD2 matching 9 bases. CDR1 MDHEN and CDR2 SYDVKM come from the germline V gene. The CDR3 has 17 residues. V lost 7 bases and J lost 2; bases outside the gene matches: 15. CDR3 sequence: CASIRGSGSIVPYEQYF. The DNA for the CDR3 is TGTGCCAGCATCCGGGGTAGCGGGAGTATCGTTCCCTACGAGCAGTACTTC.

The chain combines TRBV12-5 with TRBJ1-1; 11 bases match TRBD1. CDR3 size: 15 residues. Losses at the gene ends were 9 bases for V and 6 bases for J; bases not matched to a gene: 12. Germline lookup yields CDR1 LGHNT and CDR2 FRNRAP. As DNA, the CDR3 is TGTGCTAGCTGCCGGACAGGGGGCTTGATCGCTGAAGCTTTCTTT. Translated: CASCRTGGLIAEAFF.